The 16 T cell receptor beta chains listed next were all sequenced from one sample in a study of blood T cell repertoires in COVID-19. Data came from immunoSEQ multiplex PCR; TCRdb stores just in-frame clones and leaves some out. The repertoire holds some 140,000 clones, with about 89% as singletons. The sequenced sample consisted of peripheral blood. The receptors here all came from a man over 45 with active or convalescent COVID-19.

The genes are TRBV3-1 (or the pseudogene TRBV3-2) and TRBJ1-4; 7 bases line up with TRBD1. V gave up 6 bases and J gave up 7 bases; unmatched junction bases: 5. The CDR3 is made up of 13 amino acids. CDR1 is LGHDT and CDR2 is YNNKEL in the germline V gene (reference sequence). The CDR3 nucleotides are TGTGCCAGCAGTCACAGGGGTGGTGAAAAACTGTTTTTT. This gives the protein CASSHRGGEKLFF.

In nucleotides, the CDR3 is TGTGCCTGGAGTGTTAAAGCGGGGGCGTACGAGCAGTACTTC. Its translation: CAWSVKAGAYEQYF. The chain couples TRBV30 to TRBJ2-7; 8 bases are shared with TRBD2. The V gene end was trimmed by 0 bases and the J gene end by 4 bases; junction bases not matched to a gene: 5. Germline V CDR1 and CDR2: GTSNPN, SVGIG (reference sequence). The CDR3 is 14 amino acids. Full variable domain (missing parts from reference TRBV30 and TRBJ2-7): SQTIHQWPATLVQPVGSPLSLECTVEGTSNPNLYWYRQAAGRGLQLLFYSVGIGQISSEVPQNLSASRPQDRQFILSSKKLLLSDSGFYLCAWSVKAGAYEQYFGPGTRLTVT.

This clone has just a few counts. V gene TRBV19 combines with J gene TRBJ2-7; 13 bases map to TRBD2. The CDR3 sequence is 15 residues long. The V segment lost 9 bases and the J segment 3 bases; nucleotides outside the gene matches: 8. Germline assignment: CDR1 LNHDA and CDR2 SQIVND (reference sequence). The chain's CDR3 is CASSGGTSGNYEQYF. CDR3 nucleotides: TGTGCCAGCTCAGGGGGGACTAGCGGGAACTACGAGCAGTACTTC.

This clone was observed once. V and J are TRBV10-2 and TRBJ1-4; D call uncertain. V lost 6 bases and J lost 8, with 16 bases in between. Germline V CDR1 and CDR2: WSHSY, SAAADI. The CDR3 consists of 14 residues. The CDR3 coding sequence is TGCGCCAGCAGGCCCAACGGAGCGGGAGAAAAACTGTTTTTT. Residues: CASRPNGAGEKLFF.

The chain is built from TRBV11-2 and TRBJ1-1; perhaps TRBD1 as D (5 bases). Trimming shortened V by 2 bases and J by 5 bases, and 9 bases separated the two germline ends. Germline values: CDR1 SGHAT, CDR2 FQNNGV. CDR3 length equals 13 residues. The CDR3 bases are TGTGCCAGCAGCTTATGGGGGGAGACTGAAGCTTTCTTT. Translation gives CASSLWGETEAFF.

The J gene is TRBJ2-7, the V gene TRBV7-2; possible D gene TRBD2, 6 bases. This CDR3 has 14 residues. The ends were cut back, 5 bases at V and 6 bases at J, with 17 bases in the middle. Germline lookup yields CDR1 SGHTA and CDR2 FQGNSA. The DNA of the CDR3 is TGTGCCAGCAGCACGGGCCGCGGGGAACTCGAGCAGTACTTC. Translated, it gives CASSTGRGELEQYF.

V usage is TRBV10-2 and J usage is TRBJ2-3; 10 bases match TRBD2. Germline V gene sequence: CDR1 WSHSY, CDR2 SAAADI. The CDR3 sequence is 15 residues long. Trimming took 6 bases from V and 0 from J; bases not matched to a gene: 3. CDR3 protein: CASRLTSGSTDTQYF. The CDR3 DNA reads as TGCGCCAGCAGACTGACTAGCGGGAGCACAGATACGCAGTATTTT.

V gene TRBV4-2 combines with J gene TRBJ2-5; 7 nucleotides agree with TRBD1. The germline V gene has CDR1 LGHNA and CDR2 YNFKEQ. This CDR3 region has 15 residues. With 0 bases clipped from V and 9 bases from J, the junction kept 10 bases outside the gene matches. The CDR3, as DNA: TGTGCCAGCAGCCAAGATGTCGGGACAGAAGGGGCCCAGTACTTC. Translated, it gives CASSQDVGTEGAQYF.

The CDR3 coding sequence is TGTGCCAGCAGCCCGGGGGGTATTCAGCCCCAGCATTTT. Encoded protein: CASSPGGIQPQHF. The chain joins TRBV12-3 or TRBV12-4 to TRBJ1-5; possible D gene TRBD1, 5 bases. The CDR3 extends over 13 amino acids. V lost 6 bases, J lost 6 bases, and 12 bases lay in between.

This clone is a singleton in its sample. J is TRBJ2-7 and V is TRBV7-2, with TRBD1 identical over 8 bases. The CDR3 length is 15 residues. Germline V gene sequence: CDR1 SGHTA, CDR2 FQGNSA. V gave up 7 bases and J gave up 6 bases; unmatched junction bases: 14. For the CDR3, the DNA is TGTGCCAGCATCGACACCGACAGGGGCCAGAGCGAGCAGTACTTC. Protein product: CASIDTDRGQSEQYF.

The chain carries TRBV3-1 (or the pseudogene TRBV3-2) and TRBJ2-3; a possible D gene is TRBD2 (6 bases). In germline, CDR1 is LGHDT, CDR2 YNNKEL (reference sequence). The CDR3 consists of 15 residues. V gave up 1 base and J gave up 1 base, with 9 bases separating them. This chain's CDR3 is CASSQAGDGTDTQYF. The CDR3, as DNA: TGTGCCAGCAGCCAAGCGGGAGACGGCACAGATACGCAGTATTTT.

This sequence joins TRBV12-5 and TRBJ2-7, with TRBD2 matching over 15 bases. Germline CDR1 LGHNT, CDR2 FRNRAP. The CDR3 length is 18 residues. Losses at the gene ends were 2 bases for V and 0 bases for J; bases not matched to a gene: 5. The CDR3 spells CASGLLGLAGGGSYEQYF. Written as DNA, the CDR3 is TGTGCTAGTGGTTTGCTGGGACTAGCGGGGGGAGGCTCCTACGAGCAGTACTTC.

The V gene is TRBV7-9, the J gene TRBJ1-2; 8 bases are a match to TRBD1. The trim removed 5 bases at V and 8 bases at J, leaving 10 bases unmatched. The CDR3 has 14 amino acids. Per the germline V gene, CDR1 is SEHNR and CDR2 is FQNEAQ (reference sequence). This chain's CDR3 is CASSPAGGSDGYTF. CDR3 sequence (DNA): TGTGCCAGCAGCCCGGCAGGGGGCTCCGACGGCTACACCTTC.

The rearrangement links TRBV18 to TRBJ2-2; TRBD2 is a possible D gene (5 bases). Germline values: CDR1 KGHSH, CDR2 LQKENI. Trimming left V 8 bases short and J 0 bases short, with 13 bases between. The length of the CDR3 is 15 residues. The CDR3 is CASLGADTNTGELFF. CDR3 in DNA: TGTGCCAGCCTGGGAGCGGATACGAACACCGGGGAGCTGTTTTTT.

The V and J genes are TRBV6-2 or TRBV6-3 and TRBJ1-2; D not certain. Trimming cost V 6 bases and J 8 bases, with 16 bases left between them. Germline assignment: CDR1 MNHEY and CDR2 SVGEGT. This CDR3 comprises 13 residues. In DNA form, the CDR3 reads TGTGCCAGCAGCCCCGGTCGACATGGCGGCTACACCTTC. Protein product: CASSPGRHGGYTF.

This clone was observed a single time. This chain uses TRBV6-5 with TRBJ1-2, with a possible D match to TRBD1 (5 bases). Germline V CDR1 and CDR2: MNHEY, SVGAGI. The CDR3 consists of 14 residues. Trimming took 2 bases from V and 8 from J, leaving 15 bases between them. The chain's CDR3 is CASSYRNTGGGYTF. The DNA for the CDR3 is TGTGCCAGCAGTTACCGGAACACAGGCGGAGGCTACACCTTC.